One and the same sample provided the 14 T cell receptor beta chains below, sequenced in a study of T cell responses to AZD1222 COVID-19 vaccine. Assay used: immunoSEQ multiplex PCR; TCRdb lists only in-frame clones, some missing. The sample lists around 30,000 clones, nearly 95% occurring once. This material consisted of peripheral blood, taken on day 0 of AZD1222 vaccination. Receptors were obtained from an adult in good health.

The chain combines TRBV28 with TRBJ1-1; D may be TRBD1 (6 bases). Trimming cost V 4 bases and J 3 bases, with 15 bases left between them. The CDR3 extends over 15 amino acids. From germline, CDR1 is MDHEN and CDR2 SYDVKM. CDR3 region: CASSSTTGRHTEAFF. The CDR3, as DNA: TGTGCCAGCAGTTCAACGACAGGCCGGCACACTGAAGCTTTCTTT.

The genes are TRBV2 and TRBJ1-5, with D possibly being TRBD1 (5 bases). The germline CDR1 and CDR2 sequences are SNHLY and FYNNEI. This CDR3 has 15 residues. Trimming left V 0 bases short and J 4 bases short, with 10 bases between. In nucleotides, the CDR3 is TGTGCCAGCAGTGAAGCGGGGACGTTGAATCAGCCCCAGCATTTT. This codes for CASSEAGTLNQPQHF.

V usage is TRBV6-5 and J usage is TRBJ1-1; no definite D call. The CDR3 extends over 13 amino acids. Germline CDR1 MNHEY, CDR2 SVGAGI. Trimming stripped 5 bases from V and 5 bases from J, with 12 bases between. The CDR3 is CASSSTSGTEAFF. CDR3 in DNA: TGTGCCAGCAGTAGTACCTCGGGGACTGAAGCTTTCTTT.

This chain links TRBV7-8 with TRBJ2-5; the D gene is possibly TRBD1 (5 bases). Deletions cut 3 bases from V and 1 base from J, with 9 bases between. The germline V gene has CDR1 SGHVS and CDR2 FQNEAQ. The CDR3 runs to 14 residues. The CDR3: CASSLGRAQETQYF. The CDR3 DNA reads as TGTGCCAGCAGCTTGGGCAGGGCCCAAGAGACCCAGTACTTC.

The chain combines TRBV9 with TRBJ1-5; D gene ambiguous. Germline values: CDR1 SGDLS, CDR2 YYNGEE. The V end was cut by 2 bases, the J end by 1 base, with 7 bases between. This CDR3 region has 14 residues. The CDR3 DNA sequence: TGTGCCAGCAGCGTGGACCTAAGCAATCAGCCCCAGCATTTT. Protein product: CASSVDLSNQPQHF.

The chain uses TRBV14 and TRBJ2-3; D gene uncertain. Per the germline V gene, CDR1 is SGHDN and CDR2 is FVKESK. The V end was cut by 4 bases, the J end by 8 bases, with 13 bases between. The CDR3 spans 13 residues. This chain's CDR3 is CASSPFVLSTQYF. In nucleotides, the CDR3 is TGTGCCAGCAGCCCCTTTGTCCTTAGTACGCAGTATTTT.

V and J are TRBV6-4 and TRBJ2-5, with a possible D match to TRBD2 (6 bases). This CDR3 contains 13 residues. Trimming took off 2 bases at V and 9 bases at J, with 13 bases between the two ends. CDR1 and CDR2 from the germline V gene are MRHNA and SNTAGT. The CDR3: CASSDGGAGAQYF. CDR3 DNA: TGTGCCAGCAGTGACGGAGGGGCCGGGGCCCAGTACTTC.

The chain couples TRBV7-8 to TRBJ2-1; 10 bases match TRBD1. Germline CDR1 SGHVS, CDR2 FQNEAQ. J was trimmed by 7 bases and V by 4 bases; bases with no gene match: 10. The CDR3 runs to 16 residues. In DNA, the CDR3 is TGTGCCAGCAGCTCACGGACAGGGGGAATGGGGAATGAGCAGTTCTTC. Its protein is CASSSRTGGMGNEQFF.

This CDR3 reads CASSQGLANNEQFF. The CDR3 region has the DNA TGTGCCAGCAGCCAGGGACTAGCTAACAATGAGCAGTTCTTC. V gene TRBV11-2 combines with J gene TRBJ2-1; 9 nucleotides agree with TRBD2. CDR3 length: 14 residues. V lost 5 bases to trimming and J lost 5 bases; unmatched junction nucleotides: 4. Looked up from germline, CDR1 is SGHAT and CDR2 is FQNNGV.

The CDR3 here is CASNSLQGTALMNTEAFF. The CDR3 DNA sequence: TGTGCCAGCAATTCCCTACAGGGGACAGCCCTTATGAACACTGAAGCTTTCTTT. The V gene is TRBV28, the J gene TRBJ1-1, with TRBD1 matching over 7 bases. Germline V CDR1 and CDR2: MDHEN, SYDVKM. This CDR3 has 18 residues. V trimming: 7 bases; J trimming: 0 bases; junction bases outside the gene matches: 17.

The V and J genes are TRBV20-1 and TRBJ2-7; no reliable D call. Trimming left V 3 bases short and J 0 bases short, with 9 bases between. The CDR3 spans 13 residues. Germline-derived CDR1 and CDR2 are DFQATT and SNEGSKA (reference sequence). The DNA for the CDR3 is TGCAGTGCTAGTGCTGCCGGCTCCTACGAGCAGTACTTC. Translation gives CSASAAGSYEQYF.

V usage is TRBV7-8 and J usage is TRBJ1-5, with TRBD1 matching 7 bases. CDR3 length: 15 amino acids. Germline V lookup: CDR1 SGHVS, CDR2 FQNEAQ. After removal of 5 bases from V and 0 bases from J, the junction contained 4 bases not matched to a gene. The CDR3 protein is CASSPGTVSNQPQHF. In DNA form, the CDR3 reads TGTGCCAGCAGCCCCGGGACAGTTAGCAATCAGCCCCAGCATTTT.

The V and J genes are TRBV19 and TRBJ2-7, with 8 bases that match TRBD1. The J segment lost 4 bases and the V segment lost 8 bases, leaving 7 bases of the junction unmatched. Per germline, CDR1 LNHDA and CDR2 SQIVND (reference sequence). The CDR3 is 13 residues long. The CDR3 spells CASGKGQGYEQYF. The CDR3 DNA sequence: TGTGCCAGTGGCAAAGGACAGGGATACGAGCAGTACTTC.

This chain links TRBV5-1 with TRBJ2-7, with unresolved D. V lost 3 bases and J lost 4, with 8 bases in between. The length of the CDR3 is 12 residues. Germline CDR1 is SGHRS and CDR2 is YFSETQ. For the CDR3, the DNA is TGCGCCAGCAGCTACGGACGGTACGAGCAGTACTTC. Amino acids: CASSYGRYEQYF.